The 16 T cell receptor beta chains presented below share a single source sample, sequenced in a study of blood T cell repertoires in COVID-19. The protocol was immunoSEQ multiplex PCR, while the TCRdb copy is restricted to in-frame clones and leaves out a portion. The repertoire holds more than 250,000 clones, with 80% to 90% as singletons. Sequencing was performed on peripheral blood. The receptor set was obtained from a man aged 50 to 60 with active or convalescent COVID-19.

This rearrangement joins TRBV5-1 to TRBJ2-2, with 9 bases identical to TRBD2. Germline CDR1 is SGHRS and CDR2 is YFSETQ. The V and J ends lost 2 bases and 6 bases, in that order; junction bases with no gene match: 2. The CDR3 is 14 residues long. The CDR3 nucleotides read TGCGCCAGCAGCTTAACTAGCGGGCCCGGGGAGCTGTTTTTT. Translated: CASSLTSGPGELFF.

The J gene is TRBJ1-2, the V gene TRBV11-2; 10 bases match TRBD1. The CDR3 loop spans 14 amino acids. With V trimmed by 6 bases and J by 5 bases, 6 bases remained unmatched. Looked up from germline, CDR1 is SGHAT and CDR2 is FQNNGV. The CDR3 protein is CASRGTGERYGYTF. CDR3 coding DNA: TGTGCCAGCAGGGGGACAGGGGAGAGGTATGGCTACACCTTC.

This chain connects TRBV21-1 to TRBJ2-4; whether TRBD1, the table's D call, matches the DNA was not checked. TRBV21-1 is designated a pseudogene. This CDR3 is 16 amino acids long. The CDR3 spells CASSKAGRVTENIQYF. CDR3 sequence (DNA): TGTGCCAGCAGCAAAGCGGGCCGAGTAACCGAAAACATTCAGTACTTC.

The chain employs TRBV2 and TRBJ2-1; 8 nucleotides line up with TRBD2. The trim removed 3 bases at V and 5 bases at J, leaving 9 bases unmatched. The CDR3 spans 16 residues. Germline V gene lookup returns CDR1 SNHLY and CDR2 FYNNEI. The CDR3 loop is CASSDFREGGHNEQFF. The CDR3 DNA reads as TGTGCCAGCAGTGATTTCCGGGAGGGCGGACACAATGAGCAGTTCTTC. Combining the CDR3 with reference TRBV2 and TRBJ2-1 gives the whole variable domain EPEVTQTPSHQVTQMGQEVILRCVPISNHLYFYWYRQILGQKVEFLVSFYNNEISEKSEIFDDQFSVERPDGSNFTLKIRSTKLEDSAMYFCASSDFREGGHNEQFFGPGTRLTVL.

The chain has TRBV18 and TRBJ1-2; D not certain. Trimming took 1 base from V and 0 from J, leaving 6 bases between them. Germline V gene lookup returns CDR1 KGHSH and CDR2 LQKENI. CDR3 length: 14 amino acids. The CDR3 coding sequence is TGTGCCAGCTCACCACTCGCAGCTAACTATGGCTACACCTTC. Protein: CASSPLAANYGYTF.

The V and J genes are TRBV6-1 and TRBJ1-4; D might be TRBD1 (6 bases). The CDR3 totals 14 residues. Germline CDR1 MNHNS, CDR2 SASEGT. V lost 3 bases to trimming and J lost 8 bases, with 13 bases between them. Written as DNA, the CDR3 is TGTGCCAGCAGTGAGCGGGGGCGCTTCGAAAAACTGTTTTTT. As protein: CASSERGRFEKLFF.

Concerning this clone itself: At the DNA level, this CDR3 is encoded by other sequences in the same sample as well. The J gene is TRBJ1-1, the V gene TRBV5-4; perhaps TRBD1 as D (5 bases). In germline, CDR1 is SGHNT, CDR2 YYREEE (reference sequence). There are 14 residues in the CDR3. V lost 0 bases and J 3 bases, leaving 9 bases between the germline ends. The CDR3 is CASSLAGGYTEAFF. The DNA for the CDR3 is TGTGCCAGCAGCTTGGCGGGGGGATACACTGAAGCTTTCTTT.

This clone turned up a few times. The J gene is TRBJ2-2, the V gene TRBV4-1; D is uncertain. V was trimmed by 0 bases and J by 6 bases, leaving 8 bases between them. The CDR3 totals 14 residues. CDR1 and CDR2 from the germline V gene are MGHRA and YSYEKL. The DNA of the CDR3 is TGCGCCAGCAGCCAAGATGAAATAGCCGGGGAGCTGTTTTTT. Translation: CASSQDEIAGELFF.

The chain joins TRBV5-1 to TRBJ1-3, with D possibly being TRBD1 (5 bases). Trimming took 0 bases from V and 7 from J, leaving 5 bases between them. Germline V gene sequence: CDR1 SGHRS, CDR2 YFSETQ. The CDR3 is 12 residues long. In DNA form, the CDR3 reads TGCGCCAGCAGCTTGGACAGGAACACCATATATTTT. It codes for CASSLDRNTIYF.

The V call is TRBV7-2, the J call TRBJ1-2, with TRBD1 matching 12 bases. Unmatched junction bases numbered 4, after V lost 5 bases and J lost 6 bases. CDR1 is SGHTA and CDR2 is FQGNSA in the germline V gene. This CDR3 is built from 14 residues. The CDR3, as DNA: TGTGCCAGCAGCCTCGGGACAGGGGGCGATGGCTACACCTTC. Its protein is CASSLGTGGDGYTF.

The V call is TRBV18, the J call TRBJ1-4; possibly TRBD1 for D (6 bases). V lost 4 bases to trimming and J lost 7 bases, with 25 bases between them. Germline V lookup: CDR1 KGHSH, CDR2 LQKENI. The CDR3 loop spans 18 amino acids. The CDR3 region has the DNA TGTGCCAGCTCACACGACGTCACAGGGATGGACCTGATTGAAAAACTGTTTTTT. The encoded protein is CASSHDVTGMDLIEKLFF.

This chain connects TRBV12-3 or TRBV12-4 to TRBJ1-1; unclear D gene. The CDR3 contains 13 residues. The V end lost 3 bases, the J end lost 5 bases, and 10 bases lay between the germline ends. CDR3 nucleotides: TGTGCCAGCAGTTTTTCCCGGGGTACTGAAGCTTTCTTT. Encoded protein: CASSFSRGTEAFF.

The chain carries TRBV6-5 and TRBJ1-4, with 8 bases that match TRBD1. Trimming removed 4 bases from V and 8 bases from J; junction bases left unmatched: 12. There are 16 residues in the CDR3. The germline V gene encodes CDR1 MNHEY and CDR2 SVGAGI. The CDR3 DNA sequence: TGTGCCAGCAGTTTCCTGGGGACAGGTTCGGAAGAAAAACTGTTTTTT. Its translation: CASSFLGTGSEEKLFF.

This chain links TRBV3-1 (or the pseudogene TRBV3-2) with TRBJ1-4; maybe TRBD1 (6 bases). Germline CDR1 and CDR2: LGHDT and YNNKEL (reference sequence). The V end was cut by 0 bases, the J end by 2 bases, with 13 bases between. The length of the CDR3 is 17 residues. Here the CDR3 reads CASSQENRVRTNEKLFF. The CDR3 coding sequence is TGTGCCAGCAGCCAAGAAAACAGGGTCCGGACTAATGAAAAACTGTTTTTT.

The chain is built from TRBV27 and TRBJ1-4; D is unresolved. Germline V CDR1 and CDR2: MNHEY, SMNVEV (reference sequence). The V end lost 3 bases, the J end lost 0 bases, and 5 bases lay between the germline ends. This CDR3 spans 14 amino acids. CDR3 residues: CASSFSATNEKLFF. CDR3 nucleotides: TGTGCCAGCAGTTTCAGTGCAACTAATGAAAAACTGTTTTTT.

This chain uses TRBV29-1 with TRBJ2-5; D is possibly TRBD2 (6 bases). Germline lookup yields CDR1 SQVTM and CDR2 ANQGSEA. V was trimmed by 2 bases and J by 5 bases, leaving 21 bases between them. This CDR3 region has 16 residues. DNA for the CDR3: TGCAGCGTTGAATTCCCGGGACTCCCTTCGGGGGAGACCCAGTACTTC. Amino acids: CSVEFPGLPSGETQYF.